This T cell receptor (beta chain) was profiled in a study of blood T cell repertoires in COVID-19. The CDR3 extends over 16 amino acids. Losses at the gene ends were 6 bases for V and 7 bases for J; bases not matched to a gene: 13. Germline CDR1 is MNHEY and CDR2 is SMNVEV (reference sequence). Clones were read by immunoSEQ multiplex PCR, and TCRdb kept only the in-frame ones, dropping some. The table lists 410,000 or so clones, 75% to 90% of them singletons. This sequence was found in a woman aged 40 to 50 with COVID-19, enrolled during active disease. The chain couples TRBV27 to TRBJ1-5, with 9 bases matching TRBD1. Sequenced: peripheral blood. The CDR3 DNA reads TGTGCCAGCAGCTACAAAACAGGGGGCTCGGGACAGCCCCAGCATTTT. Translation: CASSYKTGGSGQPQHF.